Given below is one T cell receptor (beta chain) in context. These data belong to a study of regulatory T cells in long-lasting Graves disease. Study-wide background: Persistent Graves' disease denoted over 5 years of antithyroid drugs plus positive TSH receptor antibodies.

The CDR3 sequence is 12 residues long. With 0 bases removed from V and 8 bases from J, the gap between germline ends came to 7 bases. The germline gives CDR1 LGHDT, CDR2 YNNKEL (reference sequence). Noted time point: persistent/refractory GD, antithyroid drugs over 5 years with positive TRAb. The TCR library used RNA extracted from PBMCs. Per American Thyroid Association guidelines, Graves' disease was diagnosed. Construction of the TCR beta libraries employed iRepertoire HTBI primers in conjunction with Arm-PCR of CDR3 regions. TCRdb called the multiplex PCR reads again in MiXCR, with one record for every CDR3 protein. The data contain some 280,000 distinct CDR3 sequences, roughly a fifth of them singletons.

This sequence originates from a female donor with Graves disease. Specimen: peripheral blood mononuclear cells (PBMCs), collected when the disease was refractory, from a patient treated with antithyroid drugs. The V gene is TRBV3-1, the J gene TRBJ1-1; D is unresolved. CDR3: CASSQDPREAFF. For the CDR3, the DNA is TGTGCCAGCAGCCAAGATCCCAGGGAAGCTTTCTTT.